The clone carrying this T cell receptor (beta chain) was counted many times. Authors of the study amplified TCR beta CDR3 regions from RNA transcripts. HTBI primers drove first-round RT-PCR of the TCR CDR3. TCRdb reanalysed the multiplex PCR reads using MiXCR and keeps one entry per CDR3 protein. The data contain hundreds of thousands of distinct CDR3 sequences, roughly 17% of them singletons. This record belongs to a study of T cells in Graves' hyperthyroidism and ophthalmopathy. The V gene end was trimmed by 4 bases and the J gene end by 2 bases; junction bases not matched to a gene: 7. The CDR3 covers 18 residues. Looked up from germline, CDR1 is SGHRS and CDR2 is YFSETQ.

The clonotype was recovered from a woman between 18 and 29 years old with Graves' ophthalmopathy. V usage is TRBV5-1 and J usage is TRBJ2-2; 14 positions match TRBD2. The sample was blood. CDR3: CASSAGTSGGVNTGELFF. The DNA of the CDR3 is TGCGCCAGCAGCGCCGGGACTAGCGGGGGTGTTAACACCGGGGAGCTGTTTTTT.